The following is a T cell receptor (beta chain) sequence with its context. Its matching antigen is unknown. The final CDR3 position lacks the conserved phenylalanine or tryptophan, pointing to a likely read error. These data belong to a study of tumor-infiltrating lymphocytes in primary liver carcinoma. Germline V gene lookup returns CDR1 MNHNS and CDR2 SASEGT. The CDR3 covers 11 residues. Study-wide results and limits: With p = 0.039, the top-250-clone fraction in tumors significantly exceeded that in blood.

From roughly 0.45 ug total RNA, TCR beta cDNA was generated with a primer in the constant region. Slightly modified ARM-PCR served as the procedure for the TCR beta libraries. These libraries came from three rounds of nested multiplex PCR. It was with TRBV1-TRBV30 forward primers and a C-beta reverse primer that the first two PCR rounds were run, at about 10 cycles each. TCRdb fed the multiplex PCR reads into MiXCR, producing one record per CDR3 protein. Among about 23,000 distinct CDR3 sequences, roughly four fifths were seen once, and the ten largest hold about 32%. Co-extraction yielded RNA and DNA from 20-30 mg of unsorted bulk tissue.

This TCR was sampled from a woman in her thirties with primary liver carcinoma and hepatitis B virus infection. The sequenced sample was liver tumor tissue from sampling region 5. Subset given: tumor region T5, tumor centre. The chain couples TRBV6-1 to TRBJ2-7, with D uncertain. The CDR3, as DNA: TGTGCCTGCAGTGATTTTTACGAGCAGTACTCC. Translated, it gives CACSDFYEQYS.